The source of this T cell receptor beta chain is a study of blood T cell repertoires in COVID-19. Participant ages covered about 18 to 100 years across some 25 US areas. Some clones are missing from TCRdb's copy, which holds only in-frame ones; the method was immunoSEQ multiplex PCR. The table has 250,000 or so clones, around nine tenths seen once; the top ten hold roughly 2.6%. This clone has a single count. V lost 3 bases, J lost 4 bases, and 9 bases stayed unmatched. This CDR3 contains 16 residues. Germline V lookup: CDR1 SGDLS, CDR2 YYNGEE. The sequenced material came from PBMCs or T cells enriched from blood (not recorded which). The rearrangement joins TRBV9 to TRBJ2-5; 10 bases match TRBD2. This sequence was found in a woman under 30 who had recovered from COVID-19. Here the CDR3 DNA reads TGTGCCAGCAGCGCAGGACCCATAGCGGGGGGAGAGACCCAGTACTTC. The encoded protein is CASSAGPIAGGETQYF. Full variable domain (missing parts from reference TRBV9 and TRBJ2-5): DSGVTQTPKHLITATGQRVTLRCSPRSGDLSVYWYQQSLDQGLQFLIQYYNGEERAKGNILERFSAQQFPDLHSELNLSSLELGDSALYFCASSAGPIAGGETQYFGPGTRLLVL.